One and the same sample provided the 3 T cell receptor beta chains below, sequenced in a study of blood T cell repertoires in COVID-19 (dated by TCRdb to 2018 to 2020). The protocol used for the library was the immunoSEQ multiplex PCR assay. TCRdb limited this immuneACCESS table to in-frame rearrangements with V and J called. A share of clones is missing; checked studies link under half to unresolved V genes, and the rest is unexplained. This sample is represented by hundreds of thousands of clones; around nine tenths of them were singletons. About 3.9% of the sample lies in the top ten. The sample consisted of peripheral blood. These receptors were obtained from a woman between 45 and 65 years old with active or convalescent COVID-19.

The gene calls are TRBV9 and TRBJ2-1; D gene uncertain. V dropped 0 bases and J dropped 5 bases, with 6 bases sitting between them. The CDR3 length is 13 residues. Germline V CDR1 and CDR2: SGDLS, YYNGEE. The CDR3: CASSVDKHNEQFF. The CDR3 DNA is TGTGCCAGCAGCGTAGACAAACACAATGAGCAGTTCTTC.

V and J are TRBV27 and TRBJ2-1; no clear D gene. Germline lookup yields CDR1 MNHEY and CDR2 SMNVEV (reference sequence). V was clipped by 5 bases and J by 4 bases, with 9 bases between them. The length of the CDR3 is 13 residues. The CDR3 nucleotides are TGTGCCAGCAGTAACAGCTTTTACAATGAGCAGTTCTTC. Protein sequence: CASSNSFYNEQFF.

V gene TRBV3-1 (or the pseudogene TRBV3-2) combines with J gene TRBJ1-1, with 7 bases lining up with TRBD1. Germline V gene data show CDR1 as LGHDT and CDR2 as YNNKEL (reference sequence). V shed 4 bases and J 6 bases; nucleotides not matched to a gene: 5. The CDR3 covers 13 residues. CDR3 region: CASSPIDRAEAFF. The CDR3 coding sequence is TGTGCCAGCAGCCCAATAGACAGGGCTGAAGCTTTCTTT.